A selection of T cell receptor beta chains follows, all from one sample in a study of cytomegalovirus exposure and HLA in healthy donors. Sequencing used immunoSEQ multiplex PCR; TCRdb keeps in-frame clones, though not all of them. Its table lists under 95,000 clones. Material: PBMCs. The source of these receptors is a man aged 50 to 60 in good health and CMV-seronegative. Both conserved end residues are part of each CDR3. Fields, in order: D gene, V gene, J gene, CDR3 protein, CDR3 DNA. A D gene is named only where the DNA matches it firmly.

d_gene: TRBD1
v_gene: TRBV7-6
j_gene: TRBJ1-4
CDR3aa: CASSHGQGSNEKLFF
CDR3nt: TGTGCCAGCAGCCACGGACAGGGGAGTAATGAAAAACTGTTTTTT

d_gene: TRBD2
v_gene: TRBV4-2
j_gene: TRBJ2-7
CDR3aa: CASSQGTSGGTIEQYF
CDR3nt: TGTGCCAGCAGCCAAGGGACTAGCGGGGGGACCATCGAGCAGTACTTC

d_gene: .
v_gene: TRBV15
j_gene: TRBJ1-4
CDR3aa: CATSRGGGRTYEKLFF
CDR3nt: TGTGCCACCAGCAGAGGGGGGGGCCGGACGTATGAAAAACTGTTTTTT

d_gene: .
v_gene: TRBV5-6
j_gene: TRBJ2-5
CDR3aa: CASSLDRMRETQYF
CDR3nt: TGTGCCAGCAGCTTGGACAGGATGAGGGAGACCCAGTACTTC

d_gene: .
v_gene: TRBV6-5
j_gene: TRBJ2-3
CDR3aa: CASSYSRETDTQYF
CDR3nt: TGTGCCAGCAGTTACTCGAGGGAGACAGATACGCAGTATTTT

d_gene: TRBD1
v_gene: TRBV6-1
j_gene: TRBJ1-5
CDR3aa: CASSETAGGSQPQHF
CDR3nt: TGTGCCAGCAGTGAAACCGCAGGGGGGAGTCAGCCCCAGCATTTT

d_gene: .
v_gene: TRBV19
j_gene: TRBJ1-2
CDR3aa: CASSMVGLYGYTF
CDR3nt: TGTGCCAGTAGTATGGTCGGACTCTATGGCTACACCTTC

d_gene: .
v_gene: TRBV30
j_gene: TRBJ1-4
CDR3aa: CAWRDTLGSEKLFF
CDR3nt: TGTGCCTGGAGAGACACACTAGGAAGTGAAAAACTGTTTTTT

d_gene: .
v_gene: TRBV7-9
j_gene: TRBJ2-5
CDR3aa: CASSFVYGVQETQYF
CDR3nt: TGTGCCAGCAGCTTTGTTTACGGGGTACAAGAGACCCAGTACTTC

d_gene: TRBD1
v_gene: TRBV28
j_gene: TRBJ1-5
CDR3aa: CASSTGTGSGNQPQHF
CDR3nt: TGTGCCAGCAGTACCGGGACAGGCTCTGGCAATCAGCCCCAGCATTTT

d_gene: .
v_gene: TRBV18
j_gene: TRBJ2-1
CDR3aa: CASSPRDNRYNEQFF
CDR3nt: TGTGCCAGCTCACCACGTGACAACCGATACAATGAGCAGTTCTTC

d_gene: TRBD1
v_gene: TRBV7-3
j_gene: TRBJ2-5
CDR3aa: CASSLRQGARETQYF
CDR3nt: TGTGCCAGCAGCCTTCGACAGGGGGCCAGGGAGACCCAGTACTTC

d_gene: TRBD1
v_gene: TRBV10-3
j_gene: TRBJ1-2
CDR3aa: CAISWDRDYGYTF
CDR3nt: TGTGCCATCAGTTGGGACAGAGACTATGGCTACACCTTC

d_gene: .
v_gene: TRBV18
j_gene: TRBJ1-3
CDR3aa: CASSLSGKGNTIYF
CDR3nt: TGTGCCAGCTCACTCTCAGGAAAAGGAAACACCATATATTTT

d_gene: .
v_gene: TRBV6-6
j_gene: TRBJ1-5
CDR3aa: CASSYETEKNQPQHF
CDR3nt: TGTGCCAGCAGTTACGAGACAGAAAAAAATCAGCCCCAGCATTTT

d_gene: .
v_gene: TRBV6-5
j_gene: TRBJ2-5
CDR3aa: CASRPIVVQETQYF
CDR3nt: TGTGCCAGCAGACCCATAGTAGTTCAAGAGACCCAGTACTTC

d_gene: .
v_gene: TRBV5-6
j_gene: TRBJ1-4
CDR3aa: CASSLFRGTATNEKLFF
CDR3nt: TGTGCCAGCAGCTTGTTTAGGGGCACGGCAACTAATGAAAAACTGTTTTTT

d_gene: .
v_gene: TRBV6-5
j_gene: TRBJ2-7
CDR3aa: CASSDLGGFNEQYF
CDR3nt: TGTGCCAGCAGTGACCTCGGGGGTTTCAACGAGCAGTACTTC

d_gene: TRBD2
v_gene: TRBV9
j_gene: TRBJ2-1
CDR3aa: CASSGRGGAYNEQFF
CDR3nt: TGTGCCAGCAGCGGCCGCGGGGGTGCCTACAATGAGCAGTTCTTC

d_gene: .
v_gene: TRBV6-1
j_gene: TRBJ1-6
CDR3aa: CASYSYYNSPLHF
CDR3nt: TGTGCCAGCTACAGTTACTATAATTCACCCCTCCACTTT

d_gene: TRBD1
v_gene: TRBV9
j_gene: TRBJ1-4
CDR3aa: CASSLRTGGEKLFF
CDR3nt: TGTGCCAGCAGCCTTAGGACAGGGGGTGAAAAACTGTTTTTT

d_gene: TRBD1
v_gene: TRBV7-9
j_gene: TRBJ2-7
CDR3aa: CASSVPGQGVRQYF
CDR3nt: TGTGCCAGCAGCGTGCCGGGACAGGGGGTGAGGCAGTACTTC

d_gene: TRBD1
v_gene: TRBV7-3
j_gene: TRBJ2-7
CDR3aa: CASSPGQGTYEQYF
CDR3nt: TGTGCCAGCAGCCCCGGACAGGGCACCTACGAGCAGTACTTC

d_gene: TRBD1
v_gene: TRBV5-1
j_gene: TRBJ2-7
CDR3aa: CASSSGQGLREQYF
CDR3nt: TGCGCCAGCAGCTCGGGACAGGGGTTGCGCGAGCAGTACTTC

d_gene: TRBD1
v_gene: TRBV6-1
j_gene: TRBJ1-5
CDR3aa: CASSQVRDSSNQPQHF
CDR3nt: TGTGCCAGCAGTCAAGTGAGGGACAGTAGCAATCAGCCCCAGCATTTT